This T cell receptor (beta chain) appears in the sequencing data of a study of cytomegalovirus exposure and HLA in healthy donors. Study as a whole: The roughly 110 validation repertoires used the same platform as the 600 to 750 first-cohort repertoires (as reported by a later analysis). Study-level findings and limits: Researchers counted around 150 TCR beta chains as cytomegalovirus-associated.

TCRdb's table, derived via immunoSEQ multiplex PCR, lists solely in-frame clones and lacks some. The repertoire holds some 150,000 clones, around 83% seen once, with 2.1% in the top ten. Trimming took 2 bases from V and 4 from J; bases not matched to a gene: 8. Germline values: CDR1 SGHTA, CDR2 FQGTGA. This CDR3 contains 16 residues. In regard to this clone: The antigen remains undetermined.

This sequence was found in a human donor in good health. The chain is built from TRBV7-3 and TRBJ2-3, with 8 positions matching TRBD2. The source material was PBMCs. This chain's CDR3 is CASSLYGGGVSDTQYF. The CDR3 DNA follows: TGTGCCAGCAGCTTATACGGGGGGGGCGTGTCAGATACGCAGTATTTT. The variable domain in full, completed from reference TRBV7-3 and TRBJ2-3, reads GAGVSQTPSNKVTEKGKYVELRCDPISGHTALYWYRQSLGQGPEFLIYFQGTGAADDSGLPNDRFFAVRPEGSVSTLKIQRTERGDSAVYLCASSLYGGGVSDTQYFGPGTRLTVL.